The sequence of this T cell receptor beta chain was determined in a study of spatial heterogeneity in lung cancer (dated by TCRdb to between 2018 and 2021). Concerning the study at large: Beta-chain transcripts were consistently detected in greater numbers than alpha-chain transcripts, which likely reflected higher beta-chain transcript abundance. In the raw uncorrected reads, each unique combination of TCR and UMI appeared more than ten times on average. In non-small cell lung cancer, the study made a quantitative comparison of TCR alpha and beta repertoires among multiple tumor regions, matched nontumor lung and blood. TCR repertoire features were related to nonsynonymous mutation counts determined by whole-exome sequencing of tumor tissue. Both alpha and beta chains were TCR-sequenced in samples taken at surgery, namely 220 tumor regions, 63 to 70 matched nontumor lung samples and just over 55 PBMC samples. Overall study outcomes, separate from this receptor: Ubiquitous expanded tumor TCRs were found in blood more often at tumor resection than at routine follow-up. Confirming at a functional level the hypothesis that regional TCRs recognize regional mutations was considered to require additional single-cell paired TCR alpha and beta sequencing.

This clonotype showed up many times. Its antigen is unknown. No per-base quality is available; no much larger clone lies one base away. This beta chain represents an off-target read in a library built for alpha chains; its size is of limited meaning. The method was 5' RACE. Sequencing was performed on a NextSeq 500. To allow correction of PCR and sequencing errors, the TCR library protocol tagged every TCR cDNA molecule with a unique molecular identifier. In the source study's methods: TCR identification, UMI-based error correction and CDR3 extraction were performed with Decombinator tools. Expanded TCRs were defined as those above a frequency of 2 per 1,000, corresponding to the top 1% of the tumor frequency distribution. Rényi diversity was computed with the R vegan package after subsampling each repertoire 100 times to 5,000 TCRs. To build CDR3 similarity networks, amino acid triplet string-kernel similarity was used, and CDR3s were connected when their pairwise similarity was above 0.82. The public reads were run again by TCRdb, first through fastp at Q25 and then through MiXCR, and only productive beta chains were kept. CDR3 protein duplicates are merged, each entry listing the most common genes and DNA. These V and J calls are TCRdb output, not the study's own analysis. Within this sample are under 14,000 distinct CDR3 sequences, with around 5.8% of them counted one time only. The ten largest clones add up to approximately 30% of the sample.

CDR1 LNHNV and CDR2 YYDKDF were looked up in the germline V gene (reference sequence). Inclusive of the bounding cysteine and phenylalanine, the CDR3 is 14 residues long. The read is trimmed to its CDR3 DNA, 42 bases read in frame from base 1. Trimming removed 2 bases from V and 11 bases from J, leaving 15 bases between the germline ends. Interpreted using the paper, the time point label stands for: sample taken at primary tumor resection. TCR sequencing used whole RNA extracted from tumor and nontumor lung tissue, or from cryopreserved PBMC samples, without cell sorting. Samples were obtained from approximately 72 patients with early-stage, untreated non-small cell lung cancer from the lung TRACERx cohort. Patients were selected for TCR sequencing only if sufficient RNA was available from at least two tumor regions.

This receptor was obtained from a male donor with early-stage non-small cell lung cancer. Source: PBMCs, taken at surgery. Rearrangement joined TRBV15 to TRBJ1-4, with TRBD1 perhaps the D gene, on 5 matching bases. The CDR3 protein: CATSRPSGQLKLFF. In nucleotides, the sequence is TGTGCCACCAGCAGACCGTCGGGGCAACTTAAACTGTTTTTT.